This T cell receptor (beta chain) comes out of a study of fetal regulatory T cell absence and autoimmunity (dated by TCRdb to 2016 to 2017). With regard to the full study: Autoimmunity of the exocrine pancreas was seen in the IPEX patients even though clinical diabetes was absent.

On the immunoSEQ human TCRbeta survey platform, a two-step multiplex PCR amplified and barcoded the TCRbeta CDR3 regions. Libraries were sequenced on Illumina instruments, with IgH sequenced in parallel from the same samples. The authors' pipeline ran thus. Raw reads were filtered against IMGT V, D, J definitions and were binned using a nearest-neighbor algorithm so that PCR and sequencing errors were removed. Clones were defined as identical nucleotide sequences, and differential abundance between tissues was assessed by per-clone Fisher exact tests with a pFDR threshold of p<0.01. Clones with frequencies too low for statistical inference were excluded by a minimum inclusion filter of 10 in either sample. The immunoSEQ Analyzer was used for pairwise clonal comparisons, and IMGT tools were used to assess gene family usage. This is the immuneACCESS table as TCRdb keeps it, with only in-frame sequences that have V and J called. A part of the clones is gone; compared with another copy, unresolved V genes explain less than half, and the rest is unexplained. Clone size and the V and J calls come from that table; the DNA yielded D and trimming. In all, the sample holds about 95,000 clones, and more than 70% of those were seen once. The ten largest make up 2% of the sample.

Of note for this clone: Its binding antigen is unknown. Base-call qualities are not available, and no considerably larger clone is one nucleotide away.

General conclusions and limits of the study: Compared with cord blood, the pancreas TCR compartment showed significant oligoclonal enrichment, and some top clones were enriched more than 100-fold. TRB gene family usage was broadly similar between cord blood and pancreas, resembling published neonatal and adult repertoires. The oligoclonal enrichment was interpreted as supporting antigen-driven autoimmunity in the pancreas before birth in IPEX syndrome.

CDR1 and CDR2 are read off the germline V gene (reference sequence) as GTSNPN and SVGIG. V lost 7 bases and J lost 8 bases; the stretch between them is 17 bases long. The CDR3 goes from the cysteine to the phenylalanine over 12 residues. Here the CDR3 DNA is all that survives: 36 bases in frame from base 1. Genomic DNA from frozen pancreas tissue was processed for repertoire sequencing. The DNeasy Blood and Tissue Kit was used to extract roughly 1.9-3.1 ug of genomic DNA from either umbilical cord blood or frozen pancreas. The rearranged segments are TRBV30 and TRBJ1-1; 5 matching bases give a weak D call of TRBD1. Material: pancreas tissue. The sequence derives from a male donor with IPEX syndrome. The bases read TGTGCCTTGACTTCAGGGAGAGCGGAAGCTTTCTTT. Its protein product is CALTSGRAEAFF.